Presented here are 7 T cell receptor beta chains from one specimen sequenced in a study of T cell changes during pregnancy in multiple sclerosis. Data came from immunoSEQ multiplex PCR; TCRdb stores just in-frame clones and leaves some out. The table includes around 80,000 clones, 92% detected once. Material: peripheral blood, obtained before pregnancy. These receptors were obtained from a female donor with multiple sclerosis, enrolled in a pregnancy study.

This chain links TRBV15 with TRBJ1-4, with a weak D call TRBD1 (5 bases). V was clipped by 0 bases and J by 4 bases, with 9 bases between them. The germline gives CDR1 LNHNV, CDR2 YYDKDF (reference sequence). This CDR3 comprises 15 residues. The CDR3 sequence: CATSRERQGNEKLFF. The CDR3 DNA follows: TGTGCCACCAGCAGAGAAAGGCAGGGTAATGAAAAACTGTTTTTT.

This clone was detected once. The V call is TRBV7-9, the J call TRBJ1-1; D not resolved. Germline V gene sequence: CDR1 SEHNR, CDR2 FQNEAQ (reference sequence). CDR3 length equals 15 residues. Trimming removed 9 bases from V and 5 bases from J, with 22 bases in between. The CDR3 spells CASRTRQGLQTEAFF. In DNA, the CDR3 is TGTGCCAGTAGAACTAGGCAAGGCTTGCAGACTGAAGCTTTCTTT.

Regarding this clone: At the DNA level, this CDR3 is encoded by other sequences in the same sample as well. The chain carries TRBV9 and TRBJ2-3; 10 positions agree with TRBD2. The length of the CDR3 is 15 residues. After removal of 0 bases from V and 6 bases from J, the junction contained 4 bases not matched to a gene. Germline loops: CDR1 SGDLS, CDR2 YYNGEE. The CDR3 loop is CASSVVSGGADTQYF. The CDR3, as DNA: TGTGCCAGCAGCGTAGTCAGCGGGGGGGCGGATACGCAGTATTTT.

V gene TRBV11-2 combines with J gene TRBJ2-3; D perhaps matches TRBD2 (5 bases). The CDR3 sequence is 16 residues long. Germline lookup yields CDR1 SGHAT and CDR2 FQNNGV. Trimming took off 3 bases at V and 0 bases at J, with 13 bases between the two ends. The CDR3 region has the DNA TGTGCCAGCAGCTTGGGAGCGTTGGGTAGCACAGATACGCAGTATTTT. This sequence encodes CASSLGALGSTDTQYF.

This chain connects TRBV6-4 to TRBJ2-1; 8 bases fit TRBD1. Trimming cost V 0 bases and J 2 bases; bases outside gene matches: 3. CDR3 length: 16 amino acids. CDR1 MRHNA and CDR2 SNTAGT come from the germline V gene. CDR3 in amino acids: CASSDSTGGTYNEQFF. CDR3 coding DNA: TGTGCCAGCAGTGACTCAACAGGGGGGACCTACAATGAGCAGTTCTTC.

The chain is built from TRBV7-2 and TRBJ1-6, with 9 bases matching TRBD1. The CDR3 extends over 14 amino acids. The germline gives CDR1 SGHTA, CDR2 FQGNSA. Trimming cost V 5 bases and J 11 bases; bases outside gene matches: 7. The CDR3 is CASSLQGAPAPLHF. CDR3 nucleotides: TGTGCCAGCAGCCTACAGGGGGCCCCCGCACCCCTCCACTTT.

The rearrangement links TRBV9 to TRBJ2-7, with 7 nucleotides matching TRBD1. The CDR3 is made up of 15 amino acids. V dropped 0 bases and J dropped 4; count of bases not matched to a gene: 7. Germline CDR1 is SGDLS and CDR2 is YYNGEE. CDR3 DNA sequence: TGTGCCAGCAGCGTAGAGGGGACAGTCGAGTACGAGCAGTACTTC. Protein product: CASSVEGTVEYEQYF.